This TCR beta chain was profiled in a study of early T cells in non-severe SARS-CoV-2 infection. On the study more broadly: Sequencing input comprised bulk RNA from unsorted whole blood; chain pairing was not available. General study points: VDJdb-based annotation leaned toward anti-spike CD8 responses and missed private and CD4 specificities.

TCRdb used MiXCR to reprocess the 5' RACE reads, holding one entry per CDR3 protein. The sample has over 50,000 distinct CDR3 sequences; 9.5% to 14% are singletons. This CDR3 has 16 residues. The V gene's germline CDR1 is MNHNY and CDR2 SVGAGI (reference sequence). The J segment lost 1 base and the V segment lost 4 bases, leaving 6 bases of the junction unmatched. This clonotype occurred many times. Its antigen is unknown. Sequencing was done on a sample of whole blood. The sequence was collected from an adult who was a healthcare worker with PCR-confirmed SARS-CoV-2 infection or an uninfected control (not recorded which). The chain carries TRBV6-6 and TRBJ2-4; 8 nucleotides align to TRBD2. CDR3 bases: TGTGCCAGCAGTTTCGGGGGGGCCTCGGCCAAAAACATTCAGTACTTC. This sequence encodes CASSFGGASAKNIQYF.